This T cell receptor beta chain was recovered during a study of HIV-infected patients and healthy controls. This CDR3 region has 17 residues. Germline CDR1 reads DFQATT; CDR2 reads SNEGSKA (reference sequence). V gave up 3 bases and J gave up 0 bases, with 17 bases separating them. All unsorted peripheral T cells were captured because whole blood was used without fractionation. This clonotype was detected many times. Alpha and beta constant-region primers primed reverse transcription of approximately 0.55 ug RNA. Using multiplexing indices, alpha and beta chain libraries were generated apart by chain-specific third strand synthesis. In TCRdb, the 5' RACE reads were re-called with MiXCR into one record per CDR3 protein. Of several thousand distinct CDR3 sequences listed, around 8.3% are singletons.

The sample in question was blood, obtained before antiretroviral therapy. This TCR was recovered from an adult with HIV infection. The chain combines TRBV20-1 with TRBJ1-4; D call uncertain. The CDR3 sequence is CSARHPTSVATNEKLFF. The CDR3 coding sequence is TGCAGTGCTAGGCACCCTACAAGTGTTGCAACTAATGAAAAACTGTTTTTT.